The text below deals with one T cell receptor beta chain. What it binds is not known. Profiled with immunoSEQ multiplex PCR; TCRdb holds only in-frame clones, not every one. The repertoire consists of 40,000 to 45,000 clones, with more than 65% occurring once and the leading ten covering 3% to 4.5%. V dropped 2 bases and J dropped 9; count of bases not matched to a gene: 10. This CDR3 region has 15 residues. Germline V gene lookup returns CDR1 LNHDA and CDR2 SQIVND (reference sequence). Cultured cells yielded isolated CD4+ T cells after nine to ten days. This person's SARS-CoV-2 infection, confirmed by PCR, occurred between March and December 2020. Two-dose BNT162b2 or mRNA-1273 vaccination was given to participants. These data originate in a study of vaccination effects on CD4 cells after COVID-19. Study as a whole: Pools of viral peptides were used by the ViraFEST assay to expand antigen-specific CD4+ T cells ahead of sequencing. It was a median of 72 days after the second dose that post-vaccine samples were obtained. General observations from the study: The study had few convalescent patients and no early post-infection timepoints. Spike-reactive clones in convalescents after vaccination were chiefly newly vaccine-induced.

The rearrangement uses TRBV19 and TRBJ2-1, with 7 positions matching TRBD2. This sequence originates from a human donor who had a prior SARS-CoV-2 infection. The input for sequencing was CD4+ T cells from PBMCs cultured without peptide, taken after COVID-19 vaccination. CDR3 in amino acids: CASSILPAGSVEQFF. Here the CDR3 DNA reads TGTGCCAGTAGTATACTCCCAGCGGGGTCCGTTGAGCAGTTCTTC.